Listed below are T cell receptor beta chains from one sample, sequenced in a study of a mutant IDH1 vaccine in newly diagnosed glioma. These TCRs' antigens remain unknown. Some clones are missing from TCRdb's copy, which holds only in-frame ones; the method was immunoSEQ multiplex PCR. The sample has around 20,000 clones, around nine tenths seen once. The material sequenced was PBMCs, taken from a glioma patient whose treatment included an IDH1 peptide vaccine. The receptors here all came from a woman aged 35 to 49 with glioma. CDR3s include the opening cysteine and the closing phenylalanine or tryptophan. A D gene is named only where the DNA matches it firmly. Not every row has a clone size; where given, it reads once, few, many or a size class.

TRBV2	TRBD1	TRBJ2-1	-	TGTGCCAGCAGGTACAGGGGCTCCTACAATGAGCAGTTCTTC	CASRYRGSYNEQFF
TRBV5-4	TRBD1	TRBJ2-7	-	TGTGCCAGCAGCCCTTGGGACAGGGGGGCGCGTGAGCAGTACTTC	CASSPWDRGAREQYF
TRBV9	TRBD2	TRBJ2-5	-	TGTGCCAGCAGCGCCAGCGGGGGGCAAGAGACCCAGTACTTC	CASSASGGQETQYF
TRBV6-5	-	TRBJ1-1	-	TGTGCCAGCAGCCCATACATGAACACTGAAGCTTTCTTT	CASSPYMNTEAFF
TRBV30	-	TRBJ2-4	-	TGTGCCTGGAGTGCGCCACAGTTAGCCAAAAACATTCAGTACTTC	CAWSAPQLAKNIQYF
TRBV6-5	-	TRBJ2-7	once	TGTGCCAACCTCCCAGGAGGGAAGGAAGAAGACGAGCAGTACTTC	CANLPGGKEEDEQYF
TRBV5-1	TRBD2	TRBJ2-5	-	TGCGCCAGCAGCAGGGCTAGCGGGAAAGAGACCCAGTACTTC	CASSRASGKETQYF
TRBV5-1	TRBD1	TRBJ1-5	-	TGCGCCAGCAGCCTCCGGACAGGGGGCGATCAGCCCCAGCATTTT	CASSLRTGGDQPQHF
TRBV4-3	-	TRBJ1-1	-	TGCGCCAGCAGCCAAGGGGCGGGGCCCACTGAAGCTTTCTTT	CASSQGAGPTEAFF
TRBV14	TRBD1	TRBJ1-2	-	TGTGCCAGCAGAGCACAGGGGGCGCATGCGAATGGCTACACCTTC	CASRAQGAHANGYTF
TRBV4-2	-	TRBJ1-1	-	TGTGCCAGCAGCCAAAAACAGGAGAACACTGAAGCTTTCTTT	CASSQKQENTEAFF
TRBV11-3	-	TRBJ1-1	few	TGTGCCAGCAGCTTAGGGGTGGAGACTGAAGCTTTCTTT	CASSLGVETEAFF
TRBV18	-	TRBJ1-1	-	TGTGCCAGCTCACAGGGGTTGAACACTGAAGCTTTCTTT	CASSQGLNTEAFF